This T cell receptor beta chain comes out of a study of regulatory T cells in long-lasting Graves disease. This CDR3 is 18 amino acids long. The V gene lost 3 bases and the J gene lost 4 bases, with 22 bases spanning the gap. Germline CDR1 is MNHNS and CDR2 is SASEGT. Many counts were recorded for this clonotype. Time point here: persistent/refractory GD, antithyroid drugs over 5 years with positive TRAb. PBMCs provided the RNA from which the TCR library was made. The patient group derived from an endocrinology department in Xi'an, China. The TCR beta library used iRepertoire HTBI primers with Arm-PCR amplification of CDR3. TCRdb fed the multiplex PCR reads into MiXCR, producing one record per CDR3 protein. The table has roughly 500,000 distinct CDR3 sequences, less than 25% seen once.

This clonotype was obtained from a female donor with Graves disease. The sequencing here drew on peripheral blood mononuclear cells (PBMCs), taken when the disease was refractory, from a patient treated with antithyroid drugs. This chain joins TRBV6-1 and TRBJ1-5; the D is unclear. As DNA, the CDR3 is TGTGCCAGCAGTGATCCCCGGGCGCCGACGGTAACTAATCAGCCCCAGCATTTT. Its translation is CASSDPRAPTVTNQPQHF.